This TCR beta chain stems from a study of blood T cell repertoires in COVID-19. Study overall: Donors in the United States, Italy and Spain gave samples during acute or convalescent COVID-19. Sources were T cells, B-cell-depleted T cells, or PBMCs; the material itself was cDNA or gDNA.

V dropped 5 bases and J dropped 8 bases, with 15 bases sitting between them. Germline V CDR1 and CDR2: SEHNR, FQNEAQ (reference sequence). The CDR3 totals 14 residues. As to this clone: The sample contains more than one DNA sequence encoding this CDR3.

Cohorts were assigned according to the clinical history that participants reported. In the original processing: It was from reference gene primer amplification that nucleated cell counts were estimated. Here immunoSEQ multiplex PCR was the method, and the copy in TCRdb shows in-frame clones only, minus some. That table furnishes V, J and clone size, whereas the DNA furnished D and trimming. The sample has about 220,000 clones; about 79% are singletons. The gene calls are TRBV7-9 and TRBJ1-4, with a tentative D call TRBD1 (6 bases). The receptor's source is a woman in her thirties or forties with acute COVID-19. Input material: PBMCs or T cells enriched from blood (not recorded which). The CDR3 reads CASSQGQGREKLFF. CDR3 coding DNA: TGTGCCAGCAGCCAAGGGCAGGGGCGGGAAAAACTGTTTTTT.